This T cell receptor (beta chain) was sequenced during a study of T cell repertoires in cytomegalovirus infection. Turning to the study itself: HLA-C-restricted CMV epitopes, recently identified, and well-studied HLA-B-restricted ones were used by the study. Notes on the study in general: Adding up the frequency of public TCR beta families identified people who carried CMV plus the relevant HLA. Dominating the ex vivo response were TCR beta clonotypes that were CMV-specific and HLA-C-restricted.

The germline CDR1 and CDR2 sequences are SGHTA and FQGNSA. V lost 2 bases to trimming and J lost 5 bases; unmatched junction nucleotides: 7. CDR3 size: 15 residues. TCRdb independently ran MiXCR on the reads; one entry per CDR3 protein. The table shows some 800,000 distinct CDR3 sequences, with about 27% occurring only once. There are many counts of this clonotype. Its antigen remains unknown. The V gene is TRBV7-2, the J gene TRBJ2-5; 8 nucleotides agree with TRBD2. The sequencing here drew on cultured CD8+ T cells from PBMCs, taken from culture after CMV antigen stimulation. The clonotype originates from a human donor in good health (CMV status not recorded). Some clones in this sample may be carry-over from other donors' samples. CDR3 amino acids: CASSLSGGPGETQYF. The CDR3 DNA is TGTGCCAGCAGCTTAAGCGGGGGCCCGGGGGAGACCCAGTACTTC.